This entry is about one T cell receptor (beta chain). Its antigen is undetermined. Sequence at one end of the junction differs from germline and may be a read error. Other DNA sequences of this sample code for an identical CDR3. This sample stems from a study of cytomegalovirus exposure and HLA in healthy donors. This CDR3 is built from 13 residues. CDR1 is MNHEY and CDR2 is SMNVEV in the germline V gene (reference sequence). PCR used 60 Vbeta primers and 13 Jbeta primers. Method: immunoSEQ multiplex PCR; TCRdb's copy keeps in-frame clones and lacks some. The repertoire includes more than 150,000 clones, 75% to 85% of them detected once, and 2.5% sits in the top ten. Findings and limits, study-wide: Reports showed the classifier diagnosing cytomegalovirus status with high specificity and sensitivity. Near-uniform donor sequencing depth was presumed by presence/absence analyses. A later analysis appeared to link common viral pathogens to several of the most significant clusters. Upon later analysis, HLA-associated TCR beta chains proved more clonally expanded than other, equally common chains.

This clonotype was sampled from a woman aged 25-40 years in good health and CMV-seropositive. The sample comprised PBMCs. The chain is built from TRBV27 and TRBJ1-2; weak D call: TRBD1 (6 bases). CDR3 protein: CASRPDSYYGYTF. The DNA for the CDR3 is TGCGCCAGCAGACCGGACAGTTACTATGGCTACACCTTC.